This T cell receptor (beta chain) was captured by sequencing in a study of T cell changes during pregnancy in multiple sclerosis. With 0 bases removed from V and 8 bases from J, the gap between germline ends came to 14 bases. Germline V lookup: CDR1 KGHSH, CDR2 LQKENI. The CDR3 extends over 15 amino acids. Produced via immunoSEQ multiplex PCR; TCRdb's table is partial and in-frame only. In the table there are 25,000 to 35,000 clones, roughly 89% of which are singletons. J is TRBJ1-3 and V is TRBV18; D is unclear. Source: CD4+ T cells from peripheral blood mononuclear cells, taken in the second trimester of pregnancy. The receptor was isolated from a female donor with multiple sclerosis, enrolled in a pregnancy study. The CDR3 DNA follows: TGTGCCAGCTCACCACCGAACTCTCCCAGCGACACCATATATTTT. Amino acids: CASSPPNSPSDTIYF.